These T cell receptor beta chains were read from a single sample in a study of control samples from healthy donors and cancer patients. Here immunoSEQ multiplex PCR was the method, and the copy in TCRdb shows in-frame clones only, minus some. The table has about 70,000 clones, about 94% seen once. Sequenced: blood. All receptors come from a woman aged 30 to 39 in good health. The conserved cysteine and the conserved F or W are not part of the CDR3 here. Clone size is shown for a subset of rows, as once, few, many or a class of expanded clone.

once | TRBJ1-5 | TRBV18 | ASSPYDTHNQPQH
NA | TRBJ2-3 | TRBV5-4 | ASSSGLAGGPADTQY
NA | TRBJ1-2 | TRBV30 | ALHTFNNYGYT
NA | TRBJ2-7 | TRBV28 | ASSGAGTGVDEQY
NA | TRBJ1-4 | TRBV6-5 | ASTKNEKLF
NA | TRBJ1-3 | TRBV5-4 | ASSLGTGASGNTIY
NA | TRBJ1-2 | TRBV4-2 | ASSQTGQGVIYGYT
NA | TRBJ2-2 | TRBV9 | ASSVVVGTGELF
NA | TRBJ1-6 | TRBV24-1 | ATSDTSHGQAHNSPLH
NA | TRBJ1-2 | TRBV5-1 | ASSLLTKDYGYT
NA | TRBJ1-5 | TRBV7-9 | ASSPDGSNQPQH
NA | TRBJ1-6 | TRBV7-9 | ASSPWTGRDSPLH
NA | TRBJ2-5 | TRBV5-6 | ASTGTSLQETQY
once | TRBJ2-2 | TRBV20-1 | SASLQGPTGELF
once | TRBJ1-1 | TRBV29-1 | SVEADRKMNTEAF
NA | TRBJ2-3 | TRBV10-1 | ASGTRGTDTQY
NA | TRBJ1-1 | TRBV5-1 | ASRVTGDTEAF
NA | TRBJ1-2 | TRBV28 | ASTTTGTGPKGYGYT
NA | TRBJ2-7 | TRBV27 | ASSLSSWGDHEQY
once | TRBJ2-1 | TRBV30 | AWSTGTGPVNEQF
NA | TRBJ1-6 | TRBV23-1 | ASSQSAGRYNSPLH
NA | TRBJ1-2 | TRBV11-1 | ASSLAFTGANGYT
NA | TRBJ1-3 | TRBV11-2 | ASSLGHTGNTIY